Each of the 10 T cell receptor beta chains below was sequenced from the same sample in a study of technical replicates of blood from a few donors. Using immunoSEQ multiplex PCR, the repertoire was profiled, and TCRdb retains in-frame clones only, with some absent. The data contain approximately 75,000 clones, over 75% of them seen just once; the ten biggest clones take up nearly 4%. The specimen was PBMCs. These TCRs come from a human donor in good health. Some clones in this sample may be carry-over from other donors' samples.

CDR3 DNA sequence: TGTGCCAGCAGCCGAGCCTTAGGACAGGATCAAGAGACCCAGTACTTC. It is translated as CASSRALGQDQETQYF. The chain carries TRBV5-6 and TRBJ2-5; 7 bases align to TRBD1. The V and J ends lost 4 bases and 2 bases, in that order; junction bases with no gene match: 11. Per germline, CDR1 SGHDT and CDR2 YYEEEE. This CDR3 spans 16 amino acids.

This clone was seen only a few times. The chain has TRBV29-1 and TRBJ1-1; the D gene is possibly TRBD1 (5 bases). The germline gives CDR1 SQVTM, CDR2 ANQGSEA. V lost 2 bases to trimming and J lost 5 bases, with 9 bases between them. The CDR3 extends over 12 amino acids. The CDR3 coding sequence is TGCAGCGTTGAAACGGGGGAGACTGAAGCTTTCTTT. This sequence encodes CSVETGETEAFF.

The chain has TRBV5-4 and TRBJ2-1; TRBD2 matches at 8 bases. This CDR3 contains 14 residues. The V gene's germline CDR1 is SGHNT and CDR2 YYREEE (reference sequence). The trim removed 4 bases at V and 5 bases at J, leaving 5 bases unmatched. Written as DNA, the CDR3 is TGTGCCAGCAGCCCGGGACTAGACCACAATGAGCAGTTCTTC. Translation: CASSPGLDHNEQFF. Using reference TRBV5-4 and TRBJ2-1 for the parts outside the CDR3, the full variable domain is ETGVTQSPTHLIKTRGQQVTLRCSSQSGHNTVSWYQQALGQGPQFIFQYYREEENGRGNFPPRFSGLQFPNYSSELNVNALELDDSALYLCASSPGLDHNEQFFGPGTRLTVL.

The chain couples TRBV5-1 to TRBJ2-5, with 12 positions matching TRBD2. This CDR3 is built from 19 residues. V dropped 0 bases and J dropped 2; count of bases not matched to a gene: 11. The germline gives CDR1 SGHRS, CDR2 YFSETQ. This chain's CDR3 is CASSLGASGGALGQETQYF. CDR3 nucleotide sequence: TGCGCCAGCAGCTTGGGAGCTAGCGGGGGGGCACTAGGTCAAGAGACCCAGTACTTC. The full variable domain, with the rest looked up from reference TRBV5-1 and TRBJ2-5, is KAGVTQTPRYLIKTRGQQVTLSCSPISGHRSVSWYQQTPGQGLQFLFEYFSETQRNKGNFPGRFSGRQFSNSRSEMNVSTLELGDSALYLCASSLGASGGALGQETQYFGPGTRLLVL.

This chain links TRBV7-2 with TRBJ2-7; D is unclear. There are 15 residues in the CDR3. The V end lost 1 base, the J end lost 2 bases, and 12 bases lay between the germline ends. In germline, CDR1 is SGHTA, CDR2 FQGNSA. DNA for the CDR3: TGTGCCAGCAGCTTAGTGAGAGTTCCTACCTACGAGCAGTACTTC. It encodes CASSLVRVPTYEQYF.

This sequence joins TRBV7-9 and TRBJ1-5, with TRBD1 matching 11 bases. From germline, CDR1 is SEHNR and CDR2 FQNEAQ (reference sequence). V trimming: 4 bases; J trimming: 5 bases; junction bases outside the gene matches: 4. This CDR3 comprises 15 residues. The CDR3 DNA reads as TGTGCCAGCAGCTCGGGACAGGGGGTTGATCAGCCCCAGCATTTT. Its protein product is CASSSGQGVDQPQHF. Drawing the rest from reference TRBV7-9 and TRBJ1-5, the complete variable domain is DTGVSQNPRHKITKRGQNVTFRCDPISEHNRLYWYRQTLGQGPEFLTYFQNEAQLEKSRLLSDRFSAERPKGSFSTLEIQRTEQGDSAMYLCASSSGQGVDQPQHFGDGTRLSIL.

This clone was counted once. The genes are TRBV11-3 and TRBJ2-7; possibly TRBD1 for D (5 bases). The CDR3 sequence is 13 residues long. The V gene's germline CDR1 is SGHNT and CDR2 YENEEA. Trimming removed 6 bases at V and 1 base at J, with 10 bases between. CDR3 in amino acids: CASSSGQSYEQYF. The CDR3 bases are TGTGCCAGCAGTTCTGGACAATCCTACGAGCAGTACTTC.

The chain uses TRBV15 and TRBJ1-5; unclear D gene. Between the trimmed V and J ends, which lost 5 bases and 7 bases, there was a span of 9 bases. CDR3 length: 12 amino acids. Germline values: CDR1 LNHNV, CDR2 YYDKDF (reference sequence). In DNA, the CDR3 is TGTGCCACCAGCGGGTGGAGGCAGCCCCAGCATTTT. This translates into CATSGWRQPQHF.

This chain uses TRBV15 with TRBJ1-2; 8 bases are shared with TRBD1. The CDR3 sequence is 14 residues long. The germline V gene encodes CDR1 LNHNV and CDR2 YYDKDF (reference sequence). J was trimmed by 8 bases and V by 4 bases; bases with no gene match: 9. The CDR3 loop is CATSTDRGLYGYTF. The CDR3 DNA sequence: TGTGCCACCAGCACCGACAGGGGACTATACGGCTACACCTTC.

The chain employs TRBV6-5 and TRBJ2-1; TRBD2 agrees at 10 bases. Germline trimming cut 2 bases from V and 8 bases from J; bases unmatched to any gene: 6. The germline V gene has CDR1 MNHEY and CDR2 SVGAGI. The CDR3 is 15 amino acids. CDR3 coding DNA: TGTGCCAGCAGTTACCCTAGCGGGAGCATCGATGAGCAGTTCTTC. Translated: CASSYPSGSIDEQFF.